Listed below are T cell receptor beta chains from one sample, sequenced in a study of CXCR3-negative and CXCR3-positive naive CD8 T cells. TCRdb reprocessed the 5' RACE reads and keeps a single row for each CDR3 protein, giving no DNA. Across around 80,000 distinct CDR3 sequences, the top ten clones capture 0.62% of the sample. The sample consisted of naive CXCR3+ CD8+ T cells from blood. The receptors shown here come from a human donor in good health. Some clones in this sample may be carry-over from other donors' samples. CDR3s include the opening cysteine and the closing phenylalanine or tryptophan. Fields, in order: J gene, V gene, CDR3 protein.

TRBJ2-5,TRBV2,CASSVGAGIEETQYF
TRBJ2-1,TRBV2,CASSELVSSYNEQFF
TRBJ2-4,TRBV12-3/TRBV12-4,CASSFGQGAVYENIQYF
TRBJ2-7,TRBV3-1,CASSQETGSRYEQYF
TRBJ2-1,TRBV20-1,CSASVGGNEQFF
TRBJ2-1,TRBV28,CASSLGYTSVDEQFF
TRBJ2-7,TRBV9,CASSSGQGLYYEQYF
TRBJ2-1,TRBV20-1,CSARGVGLEGSSYNEQFF
TRBJ2-3,TRBV12-3/TRBV12-4,CASGLAGGLTDTQYF
TRBJ1-6,TRBV3-1,CASSQTDRGKTPLHF
TRBJ1-1,TRBV5-1,CASSRGAATDLNTEAFF
TRBJ2-7,TRBV6-5,CASSLAGTGIYEQYF
TRBJ1-2,TRBV10-3,CAISGRDTNYGYTF
TRBJ2-1,TRBV6-4,CASSDRGSVGEQFF
TRBJ2-5,TRBV2,CASSVGTTTQETQYF
TRBJ2-7,TRBV7-9,CASSFGHPYEQYF
TRBJ2-7,TRBV2,CASRVDFQTNYEQYF
TRBJ2-5,TRBV7-8,CASSRTSTGRDQETQYF
TRBJ2-3,TRBV7-8,CASSLGGSDTQYF
TRBJ1-2,TRBV4-2,CASSQDGDRDLYGYTF
TRBJ2-2,TRBV28,CASSLTGLNTGELFF
TRBJ2-7,TRBV7-2,CASSLVAVATSYEQYF
TRBJ2-7,TRBV7-9,CASSFWENRDEQYF
TRBJ1-1,TRBV13,CASSLGGYSNTEAFF
TRBJ1-2,TRBV5-6,CASSPAVGSYGYTF
TRBJ2-7,TRBV7-6,CASSLAIPYEQYF
TRBJ2-1,TRBV29-1,CSVDGFGTSGRAYNEQFF
TRBJ2-7,TRBV14,CASSLVITYEQYF
TRBJ2-1,TRBV5-6,CASSLDRSEQFF
TRBJ2-5,TRBV29-1,CSVELKQGQRETQYF
TRBJ2-3,TRBV4-1,CASSHNPGLAGDTQYF
TRBJ2-7,TRBV28,CASSLDPGTGSYEQYF
TRBJ2-4,TRBV12-3/TRBV12-4,CASSLVDRSNIQYF
TRBJ2-1,TRBV12-3/TRBV12-4,CASTTTPGLAGVGVYNEQFF
TRBJ2-1,TRBV7-2,CASSLEGQGAWDEQFF
TRBJ2-1,TRBV6-4,CASSESGGAYNEQFF
TRBJ2-1,TRBV29-1,CSVEIVPETQYF
TRBJ1-1,TRBV6-5,CASSYSIEGLGDTEAFF
TRBJ2-7,TRBV25-1,CASGGGYEQYF
TRBJ2-5,TRBV29-1,CSVEPIQGAETQYF
TRBJ2-7,TRBV5-6,CASSFLYNEQYF
TRBJ2-3,TRBV5-6,CASSLAFGGAGDTQYF